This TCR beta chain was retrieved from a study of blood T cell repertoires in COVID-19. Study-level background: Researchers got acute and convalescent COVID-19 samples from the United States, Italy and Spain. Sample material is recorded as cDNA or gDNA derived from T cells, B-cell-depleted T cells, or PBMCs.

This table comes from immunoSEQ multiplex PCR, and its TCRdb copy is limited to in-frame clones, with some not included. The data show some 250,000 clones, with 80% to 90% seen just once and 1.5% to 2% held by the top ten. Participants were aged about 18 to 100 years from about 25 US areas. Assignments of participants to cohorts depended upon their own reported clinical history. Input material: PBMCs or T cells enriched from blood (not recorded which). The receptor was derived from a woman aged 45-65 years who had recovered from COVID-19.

This CDR3 is CASSILAGGPYEQYF. CDR3 sequence (DNA): TGTGCCAGTAGTATTCTGGCGGGAGGCCCCTACGAGCAGTACTTC. This chain joins TRBV19 and TRBJ2-7; 8 nucleotides line up with TRBD2. Germline V gene data show CDR1 as LNHDA and CDR2 as SQIVND (reference sequence). The ends lost 3 bases at V and 2 bases at J; junction bases unmatched: 6. There are 15 residues in the CDR3.